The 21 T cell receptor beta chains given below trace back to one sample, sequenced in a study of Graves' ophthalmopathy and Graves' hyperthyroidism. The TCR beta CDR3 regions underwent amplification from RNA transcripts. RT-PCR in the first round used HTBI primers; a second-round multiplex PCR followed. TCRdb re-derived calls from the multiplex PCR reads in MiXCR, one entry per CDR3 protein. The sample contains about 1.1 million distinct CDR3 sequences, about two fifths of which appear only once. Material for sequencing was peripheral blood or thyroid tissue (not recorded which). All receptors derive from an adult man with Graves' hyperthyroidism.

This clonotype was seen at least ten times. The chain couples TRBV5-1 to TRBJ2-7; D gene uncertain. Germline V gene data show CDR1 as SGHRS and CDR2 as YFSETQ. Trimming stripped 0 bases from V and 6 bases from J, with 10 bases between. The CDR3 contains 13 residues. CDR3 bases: TGCGCCAGCAGCTTGGGTGACCACTCCGAGCAGTACTTC. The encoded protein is CASSLGDHSEQYF.

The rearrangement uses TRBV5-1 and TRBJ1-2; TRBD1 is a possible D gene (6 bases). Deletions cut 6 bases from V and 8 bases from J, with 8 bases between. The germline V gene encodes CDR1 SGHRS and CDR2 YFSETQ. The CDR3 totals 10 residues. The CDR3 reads CASKQGGYTF. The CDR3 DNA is TGCGCCAGCAAACAGGGAGGCTACACCTTC.

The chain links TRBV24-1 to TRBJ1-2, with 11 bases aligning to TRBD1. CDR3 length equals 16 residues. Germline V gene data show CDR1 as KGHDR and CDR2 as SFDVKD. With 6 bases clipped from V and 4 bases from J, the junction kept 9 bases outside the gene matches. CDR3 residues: CATSLLRTGGSYGYTF. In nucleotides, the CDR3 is TGTGCCACCAGTTTACTCCGGACAGGGGGCAGCTATGGCTACACCTTC.

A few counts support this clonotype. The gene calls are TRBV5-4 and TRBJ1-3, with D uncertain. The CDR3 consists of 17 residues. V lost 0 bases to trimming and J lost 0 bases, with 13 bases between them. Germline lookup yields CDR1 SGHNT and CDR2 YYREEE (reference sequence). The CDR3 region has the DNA TGTGCCAGCAGCTTGGGGTCCGCGAGAAGCTCTGGAAACACCATATATTTT. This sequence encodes CASSLGSARSSGNTIYF.

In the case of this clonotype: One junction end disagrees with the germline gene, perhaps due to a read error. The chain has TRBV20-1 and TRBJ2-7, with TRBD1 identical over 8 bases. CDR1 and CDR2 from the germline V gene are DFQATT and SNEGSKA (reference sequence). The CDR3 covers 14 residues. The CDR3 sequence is CSARVWTGPYEQYF. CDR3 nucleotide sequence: TGCAGTGCCAGAGTTTGGACAGGGCCCTACGAGCAGTACTTC.

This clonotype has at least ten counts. DNA for the CDR3: TGCAGCGTTGCGGACAGGGTGGAAGCCGGGGAGCTGTTTTTT. Translation: CSVADRVEAGELFF. The chain couples TRBV29-1 to TRBJ2-2; 8 bases are shared with TRBD1. V dropped 4 bases and J dropped 6; count of bases not matched to a gene: 7. The CDR3 contains 14 residues. Germline-derived CDR1 and CDR2 are SQVTM and ANQGSEA.

CDR3 nucleotides: TGTGCCAGCAGCTTAGGAAGGAGGGACAGGGTCCAAGAGACCCAGTACTTC. Encoded protein: CASSLGRRDRVQETQYF. V is TRBV7-8 and J is TRBJ2-5; 9 bases agree with TRBD1. This CDR3 spans 17 amino acids. Germline loops: CDR1 SGHVS, CDR2 FQNEAQ. V lost 1 base and J lost 1; bases outside the gene matches: 7.

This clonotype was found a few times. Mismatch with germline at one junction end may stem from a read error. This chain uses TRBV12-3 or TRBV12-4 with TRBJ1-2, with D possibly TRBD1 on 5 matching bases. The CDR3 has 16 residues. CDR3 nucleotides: TGTGCCAGCAGCTTAGCCCGACAGACTTCTAGCTATGGCTACACCTTC. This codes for CASSLARQTSSYGYTF.

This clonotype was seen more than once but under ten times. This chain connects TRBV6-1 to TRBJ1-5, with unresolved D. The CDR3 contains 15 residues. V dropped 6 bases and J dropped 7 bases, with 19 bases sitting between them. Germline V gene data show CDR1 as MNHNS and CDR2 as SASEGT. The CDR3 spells CASSTGRDTRQPQHF. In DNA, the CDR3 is TGTGCCAGCAGCACCGGACGAGACACCAGGCAGCCCCAGCATTTT.

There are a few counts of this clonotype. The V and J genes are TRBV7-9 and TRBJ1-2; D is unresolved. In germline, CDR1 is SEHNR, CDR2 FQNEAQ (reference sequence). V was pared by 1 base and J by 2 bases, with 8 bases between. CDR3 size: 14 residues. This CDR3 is CASSLVSQNYGYTF. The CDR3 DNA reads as TGTGCCAGCAGCTTAGTGTCTCAGAACTATGGCTACACCTTC.

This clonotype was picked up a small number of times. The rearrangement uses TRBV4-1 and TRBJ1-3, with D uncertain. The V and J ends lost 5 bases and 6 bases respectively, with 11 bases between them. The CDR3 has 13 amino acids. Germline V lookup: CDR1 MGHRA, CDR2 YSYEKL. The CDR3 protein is CASSETLTNTIYF. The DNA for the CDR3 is TGCGCCAGCAGCGAAACTTTAACAAACACCATATATTTT.

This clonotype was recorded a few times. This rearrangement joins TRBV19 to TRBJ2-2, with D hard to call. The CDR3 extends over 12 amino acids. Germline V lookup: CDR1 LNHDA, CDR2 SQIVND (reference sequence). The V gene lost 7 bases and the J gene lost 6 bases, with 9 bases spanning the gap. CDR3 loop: CASKFNSGELFF. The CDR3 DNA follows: TGTGCCAGTAAATTTAACTCCGGGGAGCTGTTTTTT.

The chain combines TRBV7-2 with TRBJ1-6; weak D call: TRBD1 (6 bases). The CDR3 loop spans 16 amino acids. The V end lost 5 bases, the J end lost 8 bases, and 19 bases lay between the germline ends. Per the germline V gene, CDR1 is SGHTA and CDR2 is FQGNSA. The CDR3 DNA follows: TGTGCCAGCAGCCCGGAGGGGGAGGGAGAATATTCACCCCTCCACTTT. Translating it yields CASSPEGEGEYSPLHF.

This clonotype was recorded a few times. The CDR3 protein is CASSFSRWETQYF. For the CDR3, the DNA is TGTGCCAGCAGCTTTTCGCGGTGGGAGACCCAGTACTTC. The V and J genes are TRBV7-9 and TRBJ2-5; the D is unclear. Trimming took 3 bases from V and 5 from J, leaving 10 bases between them. The germline V gene encodes CDR1 SEHNR and CDR2 FQNEAQ (reference sequence). The CDR3 consists of 13 residues.

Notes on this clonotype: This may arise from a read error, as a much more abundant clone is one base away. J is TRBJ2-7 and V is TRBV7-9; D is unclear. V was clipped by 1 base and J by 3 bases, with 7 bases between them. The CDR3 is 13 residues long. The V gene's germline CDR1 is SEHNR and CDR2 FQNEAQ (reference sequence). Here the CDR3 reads CASSLEARYEQYF. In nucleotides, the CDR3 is TGTGCCAGCAGCTTAGAAGCACGCTACGAGCAGTACTTC. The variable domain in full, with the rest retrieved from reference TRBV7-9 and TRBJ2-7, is DTGVSQNPRHKITKRGQNVTFRCDPISEHNRLYWYRQTLGQGPEFLTYFQNEAQLEKSRLLSDRFSAERPKGSFSTLEIQRTEQGDSAMYLCASSLEARYEQYFGPGTRLTVT.

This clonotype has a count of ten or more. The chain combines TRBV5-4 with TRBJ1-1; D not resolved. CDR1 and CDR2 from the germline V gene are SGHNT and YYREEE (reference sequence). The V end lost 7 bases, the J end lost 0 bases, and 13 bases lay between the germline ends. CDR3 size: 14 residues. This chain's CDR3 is CASSRAFMNTEAFF. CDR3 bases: TGTGCCAGCTCCCGGGCGTTCATGAACACTGAAGCTTTCTTT.

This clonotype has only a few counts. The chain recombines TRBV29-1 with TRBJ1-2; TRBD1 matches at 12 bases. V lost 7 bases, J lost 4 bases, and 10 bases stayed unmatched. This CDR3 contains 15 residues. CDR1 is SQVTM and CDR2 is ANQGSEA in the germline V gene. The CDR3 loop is CSATPGTGGPYGYTF. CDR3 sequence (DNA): TGCAGCGCGACACCCGGGACAGGGGGCCCCTATGGCTACACCTTC.

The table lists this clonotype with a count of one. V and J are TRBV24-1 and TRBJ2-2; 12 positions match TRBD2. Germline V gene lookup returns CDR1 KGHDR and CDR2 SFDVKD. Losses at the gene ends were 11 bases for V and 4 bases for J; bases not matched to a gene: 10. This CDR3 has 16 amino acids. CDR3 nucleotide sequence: TGTGCCAGCAACAGACTAGCGGGAGAGTCCACCGGGGAGCTGTTTTTT. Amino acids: CASNRLAGESTGELFF.

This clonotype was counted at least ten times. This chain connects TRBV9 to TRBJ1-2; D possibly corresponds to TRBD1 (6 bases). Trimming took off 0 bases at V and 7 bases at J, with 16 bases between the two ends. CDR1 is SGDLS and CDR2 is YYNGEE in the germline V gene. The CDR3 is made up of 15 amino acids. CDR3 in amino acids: CASSVAFGGGGGYTF. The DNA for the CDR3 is TGTGCCAGCAGCGTAGCTTTTGGCGGGGGCGGTGGCTACACCTTC.

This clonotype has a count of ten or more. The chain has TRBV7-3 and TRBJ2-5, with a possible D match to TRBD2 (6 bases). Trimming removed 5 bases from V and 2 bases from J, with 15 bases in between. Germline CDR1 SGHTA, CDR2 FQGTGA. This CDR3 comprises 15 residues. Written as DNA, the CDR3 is TGTGCCAGCAGCCCGTCGGTTAGCGGACAAGAGACCCAGTACTTC. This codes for CASSPSVSGQETQYF.

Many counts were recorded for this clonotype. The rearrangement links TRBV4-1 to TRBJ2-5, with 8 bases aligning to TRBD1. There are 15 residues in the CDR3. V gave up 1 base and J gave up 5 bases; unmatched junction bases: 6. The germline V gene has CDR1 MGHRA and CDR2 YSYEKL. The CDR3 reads CASSQGQGNAETQYF. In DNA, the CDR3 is TGCGCCAGCAGCCAAGGACAGGGGAATGCGGAGACCCAGTACTTC.